The clone carrying this T cell receptor (beta chain) occurred many times. Antigen unknown. As the method for making TCR beta libraries, quantitative 5'-RACE with molecular barcodes was used. MiXCR, run by TCRdb on the 5' RACE reads, gives a single entry per CDR3 protein. Among 350,000 or so distinct CDR3 sequences listed, about 9.9% were seen once. This sample stems from a study of CD8 T cells in ankylosing spondylitis. The CDR3 is 17 amino acids. V lost 0 bases to trimming and J lost 5 bases; unmatched junction nucleotides: 8. CDR1 is DFQATT and CDR2 is SNEGSKA in the germline V gene (reference sequence). Broader study findings: Researchers reportedly found disease-linked clones significantly enriched in matched ankylosing spondylitis synovial fluid. Disease-linked clones, CD8+, were relatively rare in peripheral blood. Some of these motif variants have turned up before, in reports on reactive arthritis synovial fluid and blood.

This chain connects TRBV20-1 to TRBJ2-5; 14 nucleotides align to TRBD2. This receptor was taken from a female donor with ankylosing spondylitis or in good health (not recorded which). Input material: blood, either unsorted or a sorted T cell fraction (not recorded which). CDR3 in amino acids: CSARDPGTSGSVETQYF. The CDR3 coding sequence is TGCAGTGCTAGAGATCCCGGGACTAGCGGGAGTGTGGAGACCCAGTACTTC.